One and the same sample provided the 15 T cell receptor beta chains below, sequenced in a study of T cells after yellow fever vaccination. Using its own MiXCR run on the 5' RACE reads, TCRdb lists one record per CDR3 protein. The top ten hold around 16% of the sample, which has 450,000 to 550,000 distinct CDR3 sequences, 20% to 25% seen once. The input for sequencing was PBMCs, taken more than 20 days after the first yellow fever vaccination. These receptors came from a young man who received the YFV17D yellow fever vaccine.

A few counts support this clonotype. CDR3 nucleotides: TGCGCCAGCAGCCCCCCTCTGGGGTCTGGGGCCAACGTCCTGACTTTC. Residues: CASSPPLGSGANVLTF. The chain couples TRBV5-1 to TRBJ2-6; unclear D gene. Between the trimmed V and J ends, which lost 4 bases and 1 base, there was a span of 12 bases. The germline gives CDR1 SGHRS, CDR2 YFSETQ. This CDR3 is 16 amino acids long.

This chain uses TRBV6-5 with TRBJ2-7, with D perhaps matching TRBD1 (5 bases). CDR3 size: 16 residues. Germline V gene lookup returns CDR1 MNHEY and CDR2 SVGAGI. Trimming took 2 bases from V and 3 from J, leaving 17 bases between them. CDR3 bases: TGTGCCAGCAGTTACCAGAGCGACAGTATGTACTACGAGCAGTACTTC. It is translated as CASSYQSDSMYYEQYF.

CDR3 DNA: TGTGCCAGCAGTTATTTTGGTCGGTTCCATACTAGCACAGATACGCAGTATTTT. Protein product: CASSYFGRFHTSTDTQYF. V gene TRBV27 combines with J gene TRBJ2-3; D remains unclear. Germline CDR1 and CDR2: MNHEY and SMNVEV (reference sequence). Between the trimmed V and J ends, which lost 4 bases and 0 bases, there was a span of 20 bases. The CDR3 has 18 residues.

This clonotype was seen more than once but under ten times. The CDR3 nucleotides read TGCGCCAGCAGTCAGGCCGGGACAGGGGTGAATGAGCAGTTCTTC. Its protein product is CASSQAGTGVNEQFF. This chain uses TRBV5-1 with TRBJ2-1; TRBD1 aligns across 10 bases. The CDR3 is 15 amino acids. With V trimmed by 5 bases and J by 7 bases, 9 bases remained unmatched. Per the germline V gene, CDR1 is SGHRS and CDR2 is YFSETQ.

The rearrangement links TRBV28 to TRBJ2-7, with TRBD1 identical over 9 bases. Germline loops: CDR1 MDHEN, CDR2 SYDVKM. The ends lost 3 bases at V and 6 bases at J; junction bases unmatched: 6. The length of the CDR3 is 14 residues. The CDR3 loop is CASSLIGTGSEQYF. For the CDR3, the DNA is TGTGCCAGCAGTTTGATTGGGACAGGGTCCGAGCAGTACTTC.

The rearrangement uses TRBV7-3 and TRBJ2-7, with 8 nucleotides matching TRBD2. Trimming at V came to 6 bases and at J to 6 bases, leaving 7 bases not matched to a gene. The length of the CDR3 is 13 residues. The V gene's germline CDR1 is SGHTA and CDR2 FQGTGA. CDR3 sequence: CASRTGGQSEQYF. CDR3 DNA sequence: TGTGCCAGCAGAACGGGGGGGCAGAGCGAGCAGTACTTC.

This clonotype appeared a few times. The rearrangement uses TRBV7-2 and TRBJ1-1; D remains ambiguous. The ends were cut back, 5 bases at V and 2 bases at J, with 9 bases in the middle. CDR3 length equals 13 residues. Germline lookup yields CDR1 SGHTA and CDR2 FQGNSA. The CDR3 sequence is CASSIRVNTEAFF. DNA of the CDR3: TGTGCCAGCAGCATACGGGTAAACACTGAAGCTTTCTTT. The full variable domain, completed using reference TRBV7-2 and TRBJ1-1, is GAGVSQSPSNKVTEKGKDVELRCDPISGHTALYWYRQSLGQGLEFLIYFQGNSAPDKSGLPSDRFSAERTGGSVSTLTIQRTQQEDSAVYLCASSIRVNTEAFFGQGTRLTVV.

This clonotype was seen only a few times. The chain uses TRBV5-1 and TRBJ2-2; the match to TRBD2 covers 7 bases. CDR3 length equals 15 residues. CDR1 is SGHRS, CDR2 YFSETQ, per germline. With 1 base clipped from V and 1 base from J, the junction kept 1 base outside the gene matches. CDR3: CASSLPGGNTGELFF. In nucleotides, the CDR3 is TGCGCCAGCAGCTTGCCGGGAGGGAACACCGGGGAGCTGTTTTTT.

The J gene is TRBJ1-1, the V gene TRBV7-6; D unresolved. CDR3 length: 13 residues. Trimming shortened V by 3 bases and J by 3 bases, and 8 bases separated the two germline ends. Germline V gene lookup returns CDR1 SGHVS and CDR2 FNYEAQ. CDR3 coding DNA: TGTGCCAGCAGCTTCCGCGCGTACACTGAAGCTTTCTTT. As protein: CASSFRAYTEAFF.

This clonotype appeared a few times. The genes are TRBV3-1 and TRBJ2-6; D unresolved. The CDR3 is 14 amino acids. V was trimmed by 7 bases and J by 1 base, leaving 8 bases between them. The germline V gene has CDR1 LGHDT and CDR2 YNNKEL (reference sequence). The CDR3 region has the DNA TGTGCCAGCACCAGTGCGTCTGGGGCCAACGTCCTGACTTTC. Amino acids: CASTSASGANVLTF.

CDR3 bases: TGTGCCAGCAGCCCCTCTGGAGTTTCCTACAATGAGCAGTTCTTC. This gives the protein CASSPSGVSYNEQFF. The chain recombines TRBV11-2 with TRBJ2-1; no definite D call. The ends were cut back, 5 bases at V and 1 base at J, with 12 bases in the middle. CDR3 length: 15 amino acids. Per germline, CDR1 SGHAT and CDR2 FQNNGV.

This clonotype was found a few times. The rearrangement links TRBV4-2 to TRBJ2-3, with TRBD2 matching over 9 bases. Germline V CDR1 and CDR2: LGHNA, YNFKEQ. Unmatched junction bases numbered 6, after V lost 0 bases and J lost 5 bases. CDR3 length equals 16 residues. The CDR3: CASSQDWTSVLDTQYF. The CDR3 DNA is TGTGCCAGCAGCCAAGACTGGACTAGCGTATTAGATACGCAGTATTTT.

In its sample, this clonotype was seen a few times. The chain recombines TRBV7-9 with TRBJ2-7; maybe TRBD1 (7 bases). The CDR3 has 15 residues. Germline assignment: CDR1 SEHNR and CDR2 FQNEAQ (reference sequence). V shed 1 base and J shed 3 bases, with 13 bases lying between them. CDR3 DNA: TGTGCCAGCAGCTTAGGTCAGGGGGGTGTCTACGAGCAGTACGTC. Amino acids: CASSLGQGGVYEQYV.

The gene calls are TRBV20-1 and TRBJ2-3; 7 bases map to TRBD2. J gave up 5 bases and V 6 bases, and 8 bases lay outside the gene matches. CDR3 length: 13 residues. Germline V gene lookup returns CDR1 DFQATT and CDR2 SNEGSKA (reference sequence). The DNA for the CDR3 is TGCAGTGCCGAGCGGGGCCGGGGAGATACGCAGTATTTT. It encodes CSAERGRGDTQYF.

CDR3 sequence: CASSVRVYNSPLHF. The CDR3 coding sequence is TGTGCCAGCAGCGTCAGGGTTTATAATTCACCCCTCCACTTT. The chain has TRBV9 and TRBJ1-6; D is possibly TRBD1 (5 bases). Germline V CDR1 and CDR2: SGDLS, YYNGEE. The CDR3 is 14 amino acids. Trimming removed 2 bases at V and 4 bases at J, with 7 bases between. The full variable domain, with the rest looked up from reference TRBV9 and TRBJ1-6, is DSGVTQTPKHLITATGQRVTLRCSPRSGDLSVYWYQQSLDQGLQFLIQYYNGEERAKGNILERFSAQQFPDLHSELNLSSLELGDSALYFCASSVRVYNSPLHFGNGTRLTVT.